One and the same sample provided the 8 T cell receptor beta chains below, sequenced in a study of T cells in Graves' hyperthyroidism and ophthalmopathy. Amplified TCR beta CDR3 regions derived from RNA transcripts. TCR CDR3 underwent first-round RT-PCR with the HTBI primer set. TCRdb passed the multiplex PCR reads through MiXCR, listing each CDR3 protein once. This sample carries about 410,000 distinct CDR3 sequences, 14% to 15% of them seen once, and the ten largest clones take 13%. Sequencing was done on a sample of blood. These TCRs come from a man between 18 and 35 years old with Graves' ophthalmopathy.

The chain joins TRBV4-2 to TRBJ1-4; 10 nucleotides line up with TRBD1. The germline V gene has CDR1 LGHNA and CDR2 YNFKEQ. The length of the CDR3 is 15 residues. Trimming at V came to 3 bases and at J to 7 bases, leaving 5 bases not matched to a gene. This CDR3 reads CASSQTGQGSEKLFF. The CDR3 nucleotides are TGTGCCAGCAGCCAGACGGGACAGGGGTCTGAAAAACTGTTTTTT.

This clonotype was seen at least ten times. CDR3 sequence: CSVEYSGREEQYF. CDR3 nucleotides: TGCAGCGTTGAATATTCAGGAAGAGAGGAGCAGTACTTC. This chain connects TRBV29-1 to TRBJ2-7; D gene unclear. Trimming left V 2 bases short and J 7 bases short, with 15 bases between. This CDR3 has 13 amino acids. From germline, CDR1 is SQVTM and CDR2 ANQGSEA.

Of note for this clonotype: Since a much larger clone is just one base distant, this may be a read error. The rearrangement links TRBV29-1 to TRBJ2-1; the D gene is possibly TRBD2 (7 bases). CDR3 length equals 12 residues. Deletions cut 5 bases from V and 10 bases from J, with 15 bases between. Germline V lookup: CDR1 SQVTM, CDR2 ANQGSEA. The CDR3 DNA is TGCAGCGTTCGCGGGGGCATGAGCGAGCAGTTCTTC. Protein: CSVRGGMSEQFF.

This clonotype was seen ten or more times. The V call is TRBV3-1, the J call TRBJ1-6; TRBD1 might be the D (5 bases). Germline CDR1 reads LGHDT; CDR2 reads YNNKEL (reference sequence). Trimming took off 0 bases at V and 6 bases at J, with 6 bases between the two ends. The CDR3 extends over 14 amino acids. CDR3 nucleotide sequence: TGTGCCAGCAGCCAAGAAGGGGCTAATTCACCCCTCCACTTT. Translation gives CASSQEGANSPLHF.

The rearrangement uses TRBV30 and TRBJ2-7; D possibly uses TRBD1 or TRBD2 (6 bases each). V was clipped by 5 bases and J by 2 bases, with 16 bases between them. This CDR3 is 14 amino acids long. CDR1 and CDR2 from the germline V gene are GTSNPN and SVGIG (reference sequence). The CDR3 DNA reads TGTGCCTGGCCGCGGGACAACCATCCCTACGAGCAGTACTTC. Protein sequence: CAWPRDNHPYEQYF.

This chain joins TRBV27 and TRBJ2-7; 9 bases are shared with TRBD1. Germline V gives CDR1 MNHEY, CDR2 SMNVEV (reference sequence). The junction had 13 bases not matched to a gene; V was cut back by 10 bases and J by 0 bases. The CDR3 length is 16 residues. Here the CDR3 reads CAIPSAHRGPSYEQYF. The CDR3 bases are TGTGCCATCCCTAGCGCCCACAGGGGGCCCTCCTACGAGCAGTACTTC.

A few counts support this clonotype. V is TRBV6-2 or TRBV6-3 and J is TRBJ2-3; a weak D match, TRBD2 (5 bases). Germline loops: CDR1 MNHEY, CDR2 SVGEGT. V shed 5 bases and J shed 2 bases, with 8 bases lying between them. This CDR3 is built from 13 residues. Here the CDR3 reads CASSPLATDTQYF. In DNA form, the CDR3 reads TGTGCCAGCAGTCCCCTAGCCACAGATACGCAGTATTTT.

The chain couples TRBV7-9 to TRBJ2-7, with 9 bases fitting TRBD2. Germline-derived CDR1 and CDR2 are SEHNR and FQNEAQ (reference sequence). The CDR3 extends over 15 amino acids. V lost 3 bases and J lost 4; bases outside the gene matches: 7. The CDR3 sequence: CASSFISGSGYEQYF. The CDR3 coding sequence is TGTGCCAGCAGCTTTATTAGCGGGAGTGGGTACGAGCAGTACTTC.